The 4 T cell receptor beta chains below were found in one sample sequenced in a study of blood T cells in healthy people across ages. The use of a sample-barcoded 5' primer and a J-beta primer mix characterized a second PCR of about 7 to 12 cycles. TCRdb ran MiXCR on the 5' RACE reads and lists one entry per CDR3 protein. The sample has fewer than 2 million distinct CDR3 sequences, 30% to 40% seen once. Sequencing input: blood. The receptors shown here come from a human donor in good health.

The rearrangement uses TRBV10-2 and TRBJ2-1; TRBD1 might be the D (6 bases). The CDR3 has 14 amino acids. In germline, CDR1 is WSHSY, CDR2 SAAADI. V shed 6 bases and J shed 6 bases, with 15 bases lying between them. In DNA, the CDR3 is TGCGCCAGCAGACTAGGGGACATTCTCAATGAGCAGTTCTTC. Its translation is CASRLGDILNEQFF.

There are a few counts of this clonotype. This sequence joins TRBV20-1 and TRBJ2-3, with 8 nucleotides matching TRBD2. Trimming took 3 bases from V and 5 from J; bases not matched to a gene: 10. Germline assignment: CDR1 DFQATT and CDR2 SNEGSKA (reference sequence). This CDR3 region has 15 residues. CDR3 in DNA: TGCAGTGCTAGTTCTGTTCGGGGGGGTGGAGATACGCAGTATTTT. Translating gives CSASSVRGGGDTQYF.

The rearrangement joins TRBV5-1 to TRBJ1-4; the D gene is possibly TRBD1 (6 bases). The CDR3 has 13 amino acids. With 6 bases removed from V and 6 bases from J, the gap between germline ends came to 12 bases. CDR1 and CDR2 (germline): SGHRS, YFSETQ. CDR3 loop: CASKQGSDEKLFF. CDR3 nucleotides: TGCGCCAGCAAACAGGGTTCGGATGAAAAACTGTTTTTT.

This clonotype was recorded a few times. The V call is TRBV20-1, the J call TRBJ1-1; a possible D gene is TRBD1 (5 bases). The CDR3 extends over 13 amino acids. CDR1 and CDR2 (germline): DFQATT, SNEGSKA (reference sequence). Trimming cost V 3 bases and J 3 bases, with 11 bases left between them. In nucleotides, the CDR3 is TGCAGTGCTAGTCAAGGGGAACACACTGAAGCTTTCTTT. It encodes CSASQGEHTEAFF.